This TCR beta chain was sequenced during a study of graft-versus-host responses after intestinal transplantation. As for the study in general: Transplant types were multivisceral, liver-intestinal, or isolated intestinal. Recipients across the board were started on anti-thymocyte globulin induction, then kept on tacrolimus and steroids for two to three years. The study, taken as a whole, reports: Early after transplant, HvG clones declined as circulating GvH clones peaked. GvH clonotypes were identified within recipient marrow, with a subset emerging first in ileum or blood.

Sequencing was performed with immunoSEQ multiplex PCR; in TCRdb, only in-frame clones are kept and a portion is missing. The table lists roughly 53,000 clones, around 90% of them singletons. Note on this clone: Its antigen is unknown.

V shed 1 base and J shed 8 bases, with 12 bases lying between them. CDR1 is KGHSH, CDR2 LQKENI, per germline. CDR3 length: 14 amino acids. J is TRBJ2-1 and V is TRBV18; D might be TRBD1 or TRBD2, each matching 7 bases. This TCR was sampled from a human patient who received an intestinal transplant, so some T cells may come from the graft donor. The sample here was PBMCs, taken roughly 680 days after intestinal transplant. CDR3 nucleotide sequence: TGTGCCAGCTCACCACAGGGGGCGGGGGATGAGCAGTTCTTC. Its protein product is CASSPQGAGDEQFF.